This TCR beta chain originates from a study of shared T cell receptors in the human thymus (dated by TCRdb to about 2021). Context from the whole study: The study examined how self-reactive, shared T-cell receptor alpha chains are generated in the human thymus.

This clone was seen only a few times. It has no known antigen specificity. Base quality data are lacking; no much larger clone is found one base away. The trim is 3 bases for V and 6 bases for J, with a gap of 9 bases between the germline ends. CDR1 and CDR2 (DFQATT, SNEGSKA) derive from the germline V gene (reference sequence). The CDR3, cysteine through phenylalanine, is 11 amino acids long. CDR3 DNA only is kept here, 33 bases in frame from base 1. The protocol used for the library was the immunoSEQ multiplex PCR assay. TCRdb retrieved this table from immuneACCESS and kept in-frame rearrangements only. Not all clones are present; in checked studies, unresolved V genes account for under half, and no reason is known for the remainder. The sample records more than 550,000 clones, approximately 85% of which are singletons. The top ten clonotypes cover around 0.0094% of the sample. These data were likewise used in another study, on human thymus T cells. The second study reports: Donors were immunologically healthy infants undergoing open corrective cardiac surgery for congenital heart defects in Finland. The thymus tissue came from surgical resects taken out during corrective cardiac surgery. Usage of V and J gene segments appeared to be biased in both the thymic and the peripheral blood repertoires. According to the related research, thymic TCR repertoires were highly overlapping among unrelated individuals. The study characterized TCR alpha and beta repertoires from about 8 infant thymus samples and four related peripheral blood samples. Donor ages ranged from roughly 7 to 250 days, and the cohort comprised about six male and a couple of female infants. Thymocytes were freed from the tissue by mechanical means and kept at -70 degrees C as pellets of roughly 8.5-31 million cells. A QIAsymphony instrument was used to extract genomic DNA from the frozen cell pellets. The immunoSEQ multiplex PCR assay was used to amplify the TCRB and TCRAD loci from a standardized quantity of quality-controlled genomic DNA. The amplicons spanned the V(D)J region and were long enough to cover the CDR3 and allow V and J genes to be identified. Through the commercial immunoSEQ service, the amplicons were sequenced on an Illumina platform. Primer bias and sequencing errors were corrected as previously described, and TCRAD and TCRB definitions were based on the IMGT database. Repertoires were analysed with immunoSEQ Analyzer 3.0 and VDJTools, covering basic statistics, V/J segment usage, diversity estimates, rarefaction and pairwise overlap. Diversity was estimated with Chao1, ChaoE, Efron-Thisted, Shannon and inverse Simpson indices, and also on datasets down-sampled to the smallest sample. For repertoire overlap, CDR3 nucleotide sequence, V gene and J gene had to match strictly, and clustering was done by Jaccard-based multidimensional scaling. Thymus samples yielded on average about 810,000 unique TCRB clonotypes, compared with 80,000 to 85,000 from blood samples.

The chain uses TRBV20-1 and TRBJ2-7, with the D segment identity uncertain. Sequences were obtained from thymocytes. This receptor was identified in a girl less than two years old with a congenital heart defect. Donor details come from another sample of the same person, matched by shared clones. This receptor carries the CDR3 CSASAPSEQYF. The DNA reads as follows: TGCAGTGCTAGTGCCCCGAGCGAGCAGTACTTC.